This T cell receptor (beta chain) was sequenced for a study of blood T cell repertoires in COVID-19 (dated by TCRdb to about 2020). As for the study more broadly: The collaborator samples originated in the United States, Italy and Spain and spanned the acute and convalescent phases of COVID-19. HLA class I and class II types, where available, came from metadata supplied by the sample provider rather than from assay-based typing. The material from the prospective study consisted of cDNA or gDNA derived from T cells, B-cell-depleted T cells, or PBMCs. A freely available public database, intended as a resource for researchers studying the immune response to SARS-CoV-2, is where the repertoires were released. The sample metadata nearly always contained a de-identified subject ID, COVID-19 status, age in years and sex. Deeply sampled blood TCRbeta repertoires from subjects exposed to, actively infected with, or recovered from COVID-19 were included in the dataset. The samples were drawn from the first 160 participants of the ongoing ImmuneRACE study and from more than 1,000 subjects provided by 6 global collaborators. Here is what the overall study found, with its caveats: The quantity of clinical and demographic metadata differed by source and by participant and was supplied without curation.

The immunoSEQ Assay, a bias-controlled multiplex PCR, was used to amplify TCRbeta CDR3 regions from genomic DNA. In the source study's methods: The number of nucleated cells in each sample was estimated by amplification of reference gene primers within the assay. Sequence reads were collapsed and filtered to measure the absolute abundance of every unique TCRbeta CDR3 rearrangement. For each sample, productive Simpson clonality was calculated by taking the square root of Simpson's diversity index across productive rearrangements. TCRdb took over this immuneACCESS table, retaining in-frame rearrangements with V and J assigned. Such tables are incomplete; in checked studies, under half of the missing clones stem from an unresolved V gene, and the remainder is unexplained. V, J and clone size derive from that table, while D and trimming were established from the DNA sequence. The sample table lists about 330,000 clones, approximately 87% of them with a count of one. The ten largest clonotypes hold approximately 4% of the sample.

Worth noting for this clone: Its binding antigen is unknown. Per-base quality was not reported, and no clone a single base away is much larger than it.

Collaborating institutions collected whole blood in K2EDTA tubes following their own protocols. For TCRbeta analysis, collaborator samples were shipped as frozen whole blood, as isolated PBMCs, or as DNA extracted from either sample type. The source material was peripheral blood. This receptor was taken from a woman aged 45-65 years with active or convalescent COVID-19.

At the DNA level, the sequence is TGCGCCAGCAGCTTGTTTGACATGAACACTGAAGCTTTCTTT. Translated, this is CASSLFDMNTEAFF. This sequence uses TRBV5-1 and TRBJ1-1, with no reliable assignment of the D segment. V was cut back by 1 base and J by 0 bases, leaving a gap of 7 bases between them. The CDR3, from cysteine to phenylalanine, totals 14 residues. Just the 42-base CDR3 DNA is kept, in frame starting at base 1. Based on the germline V gene, the CDR1 and CDR2 sequences are SGHRS and YFSETQ.